Listed below are T cell receptor beta chains from one sample, sequenced in a study of quantifying T cell responses using KT2 cells. TCRdb used MiXCR to reprocess the UMI-ligation and nested PCR reads, holding one entry per CDR3 protein. The sample includes around 56,000 distinct CDR3 sequences, approximately 13% of them seen just once. Sequencing was performed on PBMCs spiked with cells of the T cell clone KT2. These receptors were collected from a human donor. Both conserved end residues are part of each CDR3. A D gene is named only where the DNA matches it firmly. Only part of the rows carry a size: once, few, many, or a class if the clone is expanded.

D gene: .; V gene: TRBV2; J gene: TRBJ2-2; clone size: .; CDR3 protein: CASRYTGELFF; CDR3 DNA: TGTGCCAGCAGATACACCGGGGAGCTGTTTTTT
D gene: .; V gene: TRBV12-3/TRBV12-4; J gene: TRBJ2-3; clone size: .; CDR3 protein: CASSLAGYTDTQYF; CDR3 DNA: TGTGCCAGCAGTTTAGCCGGCTACACAGATACGCAGTATTTT
D gene: TRBD2; V gene: TRBV29-1; J gene: TRBJ2-1; clone size: many; CDR3 protein: CSVSETSGSSGQFF; CDR3 DNA: TGCAGCGTTTCCGAGACTAGCGGGAGCTCGGGGCAGTTCTTC
D gene: TRBD2; V gene: TRBV5-1; J gene: TRBJ2-7; clone size: .; CDR3 protein: CASSSGLAGGLTYEQYF; CDR3 DNA: TGCGCCAGCAGCTCCGGACTAGCGGGGGGGCTAACCTACGAGCAGTACTTC
D gene: TRBD2; V gene: TRBV12-3/TRBV12-4; J gene: TRBJ2-3; clone size: few; CDR3 protein: CASSLGGGAGLPQYF; CDR3 DNA: TGTGCCAGCAGTTTAGGGGGGGGAGCGGGACTCCCGCAGTATTTT
D gene: .; V gene: TRBV6-2/TRBV6-3; J gene: TRBJ1-5; clone size: many; CDR3 protein: CASSWGLNQPQHF; CDR3 DNA: TGTGCCAGCAGTTGGGGCCTCAATCAGCCCCAGCATTTT
D gene: .; V gene: TRBV18; J gene: TRBJ1-2; clone size: many; CDR3 protein: CASSRDGSYGYTF; CDR3 DNA: TGTGCCAGCTCACGGGACGGCAGCTATGGCTACACCTTC
D gene: .; V gene: TRBV29-1; J gene: TRBJ1-1; clone size: many; CDR3 protein: CSVEGRAVTEAFF; CDR3 DNA: TGCAGCGTTGAGGGCAGGGCCGTCACTGAAGCTTTCTTT
D gene: .; V gene: TRBV2; J gene: TRBJ1-5; clone size: many; CDR3 protein: CASLGDGDQPQHF; CDR3 DNA: TGTGCCAGCTTAGGGGACGGAGATCAGCCCCAGCATTTT
D gene: .; V gene: TRBV7-2; J gene: TRBJ1-5; clone size: .; CDR3 protein: CASSLRGSSNQPQHF; CDR3 DNA: TGTGCCAGCAGCTTAAGGGGTTCTAGCAATCAGCCCCAGCATTTT
D gene: .; V gene: TRBV6-1; J gene: TRBJ1-5; clone size: few; CDR3 protein: CASSVQRNQPQHF; CDR3 DNA: TGTGCCAGCAGTGTACAGCGCAATCAGCCCCAGCATTTT
D gene: .; V gene: TRBV10-3; J gene: TRBJ1-2; clone size: few; CDR3 protein: CAISEESNYGYTF; CDR3 DNA: TGTGCCATCAGTGAGGAAAGTAACTATGGCTACACCTTC
D gene: .; V gene: TRBV18; J gene: TRBJ1-5; clone size: .; CDR3 protein: CASSSISNQPQHF; CDR3 DNA: TGTGCCAGCTCGTCAATAAGCAATCAGCCCCAGCATTTT